The clone carrying this TCR beta chain appeared many times. Trimming cost V 1 base and J 0 bases, with 10 bases left between them. Germline-derived CDR1 and CDR2 are SGHTA and FQGNSA. CDR3 length equals 16 residues. The sample belongs to a study of T-cell reconstitution after alpha-beta-depleted transplantation in children. The TCRbeta library incorporated unique molecular identifiers. TCRdb called the PCR reads again in MiXCR, with one record for every CDR3 protein. The sample contains around 500,000 distinct CDR3 sequences, 12% of which appear only once. This material consisted of PBMCs from the stem cell graft donor, taken from the stem cell graft. This clonotype originated in a human donor who donated a stem cell graft to a child with combined immunodeficiency. V is TRBV7-2 and J is TRBJ1-3; no firm D call. CDR3 in amino acids: CASSLGSFLSGNTIYF. In nucleotides, the CDR3 is TGTGCCAGCAGCTTAGGGTCCTTTCTCTCTGGAAACACCATATATTTT.